This T cell receptor (beta chain) came from a study of T cell responses to AZD1222 COVID-19 vaccine. Whole-study results and caveats: Spike-specific TCR breadth and depth rose after two AZD1222 doses. Dominant at 160-218 and 743-854, vaccine-associated CD4 TCRs also spanned spike. It should be noted that donors were predominantly white British and more often female, and clonal diversity was possibly underestimated.

Profiling relied on immunoSEQ multiplex PCR, and the TCRdb table lists in-frame clones only, not all of them. This table holds approximately 90,000 clones, roughly nine tenths found once. The CDR3 spans 13 residues. Per the germline V gene, CDR1 is ENHRY and CDR2 is SYGVKD. Trimming shortened V by 6 bases and J by 2 bases, and 10 bases separated the two germline ends. About this clone itself: The antigen remains undetermined.

This TCR was sampled from an adult in good health. The material was peripheral blood, obtained on day 0 of AZD1222 vaccination. This sequence joins TRBV10-3 and TRBJ1-1, with D perhaps matching TRBD1 (5 bases). CDR3 loop: CAIRPGLNTEAFF. The CDR3 bases are TGTGCCATCAGACCAGGGCTAAACACTGAAGCTTTCTTT.